The next 26 T cell receptor beta chains were all read from a single sample in a study of CD8+ T cells in alopecia areata. The sequencing template was cDNA reverse transcribed from extracted RNA. Profiled with immunoSEQ multiplex PCR; TCRdb holds only in-frame clones, not every one. The sample carries hundreds of thousands of clones, nearly 60% recorded once. As for treatment: oral pan-JAK inhibitor, 5-10 mg twice daily. The sample in question was CD4+ T cells sorted from blood, obtained at week 24, from a patient treated with tofacitinib. All receptors derive from a human donor with alopecia areata.

The J gene is TRBJ2-5, the V gene TRBV2; possible D gene TRBD1, 6 bases. Trimming left V 8 bases short and J 5 bases short, with 15 bases between. The CDR3 has 13 amino acids. Germline values: CDR1 SNHLY, CDR2 FYNNEI. Written as DNA, the CDR3 is TGTGCCAGCCGCCAGGGGATGTGGGAGACCCAGTACTTC. This sequence encodes CASRQGMWETQYF.

This chain links TRBV27 with TRBJ1-6, with 11 bases lining up with TRBD1. This CDR3 is built from 16 residues. CDR1 is MNHEY and CDR2 is SMNVEV in the germline V gene (reference sequence). The trim removed 6 bases at V and 9 bases at J, leaving 10 bases unmatched. As DNA, the CDR3 is TGTGCCAGCAGCTTTGGGACGGGACAGGGGGTTTCACCCCTCCACTTT. Its protein is CASSFGTGQGVSPLHF.

V usage is TRBV25-1 and J usage is TRBJ2-2; D uncertain. Trimming removed 3 bases from V and 3 bases from J, with 8 bases in between. Per the germline V gene, CDR1 is MGHDK and CDR2 is SYGVNS. The CDR3 totals 14 residues. CDR3 sequence (DNA): TGTGCCAGCAGTGACGCTCCATACACCGGGGAGCTGTTTTTT. It codes for CASSDAPYTGELFF.

This sequence joins TRBV19 and TRBJ1-2; D unresolved. Germline CDR1 is LNHDA and CDR2 is SQIVND (reference sequence). Trimming cost V 1 base and J 4 bases, with 10 bases left between them. This CDR3 is built from 14 residues. The CDR3: CASSIGRPSYGYTF. CDR3 DNA: TGTGCCAGTAGTATAGGGAGACCTTCCTATGGCTACACCTTC.

A word on this clone: Compared with germline, one end of the junction differs, possibly owing to a read error. In the same sample, other DNA sequences code for this CDR3. The gene calls are TRBV5-6 and TRBJ2-5, with D maybe TRBD1 (6 bases). From germline, CDR1 is SGHDT and CDR2 YYEEEE. CDR3 length: 13 residues. The CDR3 region has the DNA TGTGCCAGCAGTTTGGACAGTCAAGAGACCCAGTACTTC. This gives the protein CASSLDSQETQYF.

Notes on this clone: This specimen includes other DNA sequences encoding the same CDR3. The chain joins TRBV30 to TRBJ1-1; D not resolved. Germline V gene sequence: CDR1 GTSNPN, CDR2 SVGIG (reference sequence). V lost 0 bases and J 2 bases, leaving 7 bases between the germline ends. The CDR3 spans 13 residues. The CDR3 sequence: CAWSVRRNTEAFF. In nucleotides, the CDR3 is TGTGCCTGGAGTGTACGTCGCAACACTGAAGCTTTCTTT. Full variable domain (rest looked up from reference TRBV30 and TRBJ1-1): SQTIHQWPATLVQPVGSPLSLECTVEGTSNPNLYWYRQAAGRGLQLLFYSVGIGQISSEVPQNLSASRPQDRQFILSSKKLLLSDSGFYLCAWSVRRNTEAFFGQGTRLTVV.

Regarding this clone: Other nucleotide sequences in the sample specify the same CDR3. The chain carries TRBV5-6 and TRBJ1-5, with unresolved D. Germline-derived CDR1 and CDR2 are SGHDT and YYEEEE. The CDR3 covers 12 residues. Trimming took off 0 bases at V and 5 bases at J, with 3 bases between the two ends. In DNA form, the CDR3 reads TGTGCCAGCAGCTTGGGAGATCAGCCCCAGCATTTT. Its translation is CASSLGDQPQHF.

This chain links TRBV7-9 with TRBJ1-1, with 8 bases fitting TRBD1. This CDR3 has 15 residues. V trimming: 8 bases; J trimming: 5 bases; junction bases outside the gene matches: 13. Germline lookup yields CDR1 SEHNR and CDR2 FQNEAQ (reference sequence). The CDR3 DNA reads TGTGCCAGCGGCATGCCTACAGGGGGTGGTACTGAAGCTTTCTTT. Translated, it gives CASGMPTGGGTEAFF.

The chain employs TRBV29-1 and TRBJ2-7, with D maybe TRBD1 (5 bases). The CDR3 consists of 11 residues. Deletions cut 0 bases from V and 7 bases from J, with 7 bases between. From germline, CDR1 is SQVTM and CDR2 ANQGSEA. CDR3 loop: CSVEEGREQYF. DNA of the CDR3: TGCAGCGTTGAAGAGGGGCGGGAGCAGTACTTC.

V gene TRBV5-1 combines with J gene TRBJ2-2; weak D call: TRBD2 (6 bases). Germline CDR1 is SGHRS and CDR2 is YFSETQ. This CDR3 has 16 residues. V shed 0 bases and J shed 0 bases, with 9 bases lying between them. The CDR3 loop is CASSLAGTSNTGELFF. CDR3 DNA: TGCGCCAGCAGCTTGGCAGGGACTTCGAACACCGGGGAGCTGTTTTTT. The entire variable domain, with the rest obtained from reference TRBV5-1 and TRBJ2-2, is as follows: KAGVTQTPRYLIKTRGQQVTLSCSPISGHRSVSWYQQTPGQGLQFLFEYFSETQRNKGNFPGRFSGRQFSNSRSEMNVSTLELGDSALYLCASSLAGTSNTGELFFGEGSRLTVL.

In this sample, this clone turned up once. The rearrangement links TRBV4-3 to TRBJ1-6; D unresolved. Per the germline V gene, CDR1 is LGHNA and CDR2 is YSLEER. CDR3 length: 15 amino acids. Deletions cut 0 bases from V and 9 bases from J, with 12 bases between. CDR3 coding DNA: TGCGCCAGCAGCCAAGATCCCGGAGGAATTTCACCCCTCCACTTT. Amino acids: CASSQDPGGISPLHF.

This sequence joins TRBV5-1 and TRBJ2-7; the D gene is possibly TRBD2 (6 bases). CDR1 is SGHRS and CDR2 is YFSETQ in the germline V gene. The CDR3 covers 14 residues. V lost 2 bases to trimming and J lost 1 base, with 10 bases between them. The CDR3 DNA follows: TGCGCCAGCAGCTTAAGGAGCGGGTCCTACGAGCAGTACTTC. Its protein is CASSLRSGSYEQYF. Combining the CDR3 with reference TRBV5-1 and TRBJ2-7 gives the whole variable domain KAGVTQTPRYLIKTRGQQVTLSCSPISGHRSVSWYQQTPGQGLQFLFEYFSETQRNKGNFPGRFSGRQFSNSRSEMNVSTLELGDSALYLCASSLRSGSYEQYFGPGTRLTVT.

This clone appeared many times. CDR3 bases: TGTGCCAGCAGCTTGGTACCCACAGATACGCAGTATTTT. This translates into CASSLVPTDTQYF. V is TRBV5-4 and J is TRBJ2-3, with unresolved D. The CDR3 extends over 13 amino acids. Germline loops: CDR1 SGHNT, CDR2 YYREEE (reference sequence). Trimming took off 0 bases at V and 2 bases at J, with 4 bases between the two ends.

The chain links TRBV6-6 to TRBJ2-4, with a weak D call TRBD1 (5 bases). The V end was cut by 7 bases, the J end by 0 bases, with 16 bases between. CDR3 length equals 16 residues. The germline gives CDR1 MNHNY, CDR2 SVGAGI (reference sequence). CDR3 sequence: CASKETGELAKNIQYF. CDR3 nucleotide sequence: TGTGCCAGCAAGGAAACAGGAGAATTAGCCAAAAACATTCAGTACTTC.

The CDR3 DNA reads as TGTGCCAGCAGCTTAACGTCCGCCTTAGCGGGGGAGACAGATACGCAGTATTTT. Amino acids: CASSLTSALAGETDTQYF. V is TRBV13 and J is TRBJ2-3; 9 bases match TRBD2. Germline trimming cut 2 bases from V and 3 bases from J; bases unmatched to any gene: 12. The CDR3 extends over 18 amino acids. The V gene's germline CDR1 is PRHDT and CDR2 FYEKMQ (reference sequence).

The gene calls are TRBV13 and TRBJ1-1; D might be TRBD1 (5 bases). Germline CDR1 PRHDT, CDR2 FYEKMQ (reference sequence). Trimming left V 0 bases short and J 4 bases short, with 9 bases between. The CDR3 has 14 residues. This CDR3 reads CASSLGQGFTEAFF. The CDR3 DNA reads TGTGCCAGCAGCTTAGGTCAGGGTTTCACTGAAGCTTTCTTT. The full variable domain, its missing parts supplied by reference TRBV13 and TRBJ1-1, is AAGVIQSPRHLIKEKRETATLKCYPIPRHDTVYWYQQGPGQDPQFLISFYEKMQSDKGSIPDRFSAQQFSDYHSELNMSSLELGDSALYFCASSLGQGFTEAFFGQGTRLTVV.

The chain joins TRBV2 to TRBJ2-5; D unresolved. Trimming removed 1 base at V and 5 bases at J, with 8 bases between. Germline V lookup: CDR1 SNHLY, CDR2 FYNNEI. The CDR3 runs 13 residues. The CDR3 sequence: CASSEVWQETQYF. CDR3 nucleotides: TGTGCCAGCAGTGAAGTTTGGCAGGAGACCCAGTACTTC.

The chain links TRBV28 to TRBJ2-5, with a possible D match to TRBD1 (5 bases). The CDR3 extends over 17 amino acids. V lost 6 bases and J lost 4, with 24 bases in between. Germline V gene data show CDR1 as MDHEN and CDR2 as SYDVKM. CDR3 region: CASSLAAAGNRGETQYF. The CDR3 coding sequence is TGTGCCAGCAGCCTGGCGGCGGCAGGGAATAGGGGAGAGACCCAGTACTTC. Using reference TRBV28 and TRBJ2-5 for the parts outside the CDR3, the full variable domain is DVKVTQSSRYLVKRTGEKVFLECVQDMDHENMFWYRQDPGLGLRLIYFSYDVKMKEKGDIPEGYSVSREKKERFSLILESASTNQTSMYLCASSLAAAGNRGETQYFGPGTRLLVL.

This rearrangement joins TRBV7-3 to TRBJ2-2; no clear D gene. Between the trimmed V and J ends, which lost 3 bases and 0 bases, there was a span of 5 bases. Looked up from germline, CDR1 is SGHTA and CDR2 is FQGTGA. The CDR3 contains 14 residues. The CDR3 region is CASSFNSNTGELFF. CDR3 nucleotide sequence: TGTGCCAGCAGCTTTAACTCGAACACCGGGGAGCTGTTTTTT.

The chain couples TRBV7-2 to TRBJ2-3; 7 bases align to TRBD2. The CDR3 totals 15 residues. Unmatched junction bases numbered 10, after V lost 8 bases and J lost 2 bases. The germline CDR1 and CDR2 sequences are SGHTA and FQGNSA. CDR3 sequence (DNA): TGTGCCAGCGGGGGAGGGCCCCGCCCCACAGATACGCAGTATTTT. Translation gives CASGGGPRPTDTQYF.

This chain uses TRBV29-1 with TRBJ2-7; TRBD2 aligns across 10 bases. This CDR3 spans 16 amino acids. The V gene's germline CDR1 is SQVTM and CDR2 ANQGSEA. V was clipped by 2 bases and J by 0 bases; unmatched bases: 7. The CDR3 reads CSVESPLAGFSYEQYF. As DNA, the CDR3 is TGCAGCGTTGAATCCCCACTAGCGGGGTTCTCCTACGAGCAGTACTTC.

The chain links TRBV30 to TRBJ2-7; the match to TRBD2 covers 7 bases. This CDR3 contains 16 residues. The trim removed 1 base at V and 1 base at J, leaving 10 bases unmatched. Germline V CDR1 and CDR2: GTSNPN, SVGIG (reference sequence). CDR3 loop: CAWSGGGTILSYEQYF. The DNA of the CDR3 is TGTGCCTGGAGTGGGGGCGGGACTATCCTATCCTACGAGCAGTACTTC.

This clone appeared a few times. The rearrangement links TRBV10-3 to TRBJ2-7; 8 nucleotides align to TRBD2. V was clipped by 5 bases and J by 4 bases; unmatched bases: 4. Germline V gene lookup returns CDR1 ENHRY and CDR2 SYGVKD. The CDR3 contains 13 residues. The chain's CDR3 is CAISFSGVYEQYF. The CDR3 DNA is TGTGCCATCAGTTTTAGCGGGGTGTACGAGCAGTACTTC.

The chain is built from TRBV7-9 and TRBJ2-5; weak D call: TRBD2 (5 bases). The length of the CDR3 is 14 residues. Trimming shortened V by 5 bases and J by 2 bases, and 12 bases separated the two germline ends. Germline CDR1 is SEHNR and CDR2 is FQNEAQ (reference sequence). The CDR3 reads CASSVQGLQETQYF. The CDR3 DNA reads TGTGCCAGCAGCGTACAAGGACTTCAAGAGACCCAGTACTTC.

This rearrangement joins TRBV4-3 to TRBJ1-2; a possible D gene is TRBD1 (5 bases). There are 14 residues in the CDR3. The V and J ends lost 1 base and 7 bases respectively, with 13 bases between them. Germline V lookup: CDR1 LGHNA, CDR2 YSLEER. CDR3 nucleotides: TGCGCCAGCAGCCAAGGGGGGTACGAAGGTGGCTACACCTTC. This gives the protein CASSQGGYEGGYTF.

This chain links TRBV29-1 with TRBJ2-3, with 8 bases aligning to TRBD1. V shed 6 bases and J 7 bases; nucleotides not matched to a gene: 9. The CDR3 runs to 13 residues. Germline CDR1 SQVTM, CDR2 ANQGSEA. The CDR3 here is CSVDAGGTNTQYF. CDR3 DNA sequence: TGCAGCGTGGACGCAGGGGGCACGAATACGCAGTATTTT.